The 30 T cell receptor beta chains presented below share a single source sample, sequenced in a study of shared clonotypes between healthy human individuals. In the naive CD8 group, cells lacked CD45RO and were positively selected for CCR7, so terminally differentiated effector memory CD45RA+ cells were left out. Sequencing used immunoSEQ multiplex PCR; TCRdb keeps in-frame clones, though not all of them. Counted here are about 1,900,000 clones, about 95% occurring once; the ten biggest clones make up 1% to 1.5%. Sequenced: naive CD8+ T cells sorted from blood. The receptors were sampled from a man aged 18 to 29 in good health.

This clone was observed a single time. CDR3 nucleotide sequence: TGTGCCAGCAGGGGGACGGGACTAGCGGGAACTGAGCAGTTCTTC. The encoded protein is CASRGTGLAGTEQFF. The genes are TRBV6-5 and TRBJ2-1; 13 nucleotides line up with TRBD2. The CDR3 has 15 residues. The V gene end was trimmed by 6 bases and the J gene end by 9 bases; junction bases not matched to a gene: 8. CDR1 and CDR2 (germline): MNHEY, SVGAGI.

For this clone: This sample includes further DNA sequences coding for the same CDR3. The rearrangement links TRBV27 to TRBJ2-7; 9 bases match TRBD1. CDR1 is MNHEY, CDR2 SMNVEV, per germline (reference sequence). The trim removed 6 bases at V and 0 bases at J, leaving 0 bases unmatched. This CDR3 is 13 amino acids long. Here the CDR3 DNA reads TGTGCCAGCAGACAGGGGGCCTCCTACGAGCAGTACTTC. Translation gives CASRQGASYEQYF.

This sequence joins TRBV4-3 and TRBJ2-2; D unclear. This CDR3 contains 13 residues. Germline V gene sequence: CDR1 LGHNA, CDR2 YSLEER. The CDR3 here is CATNDLNTGELFF. The CDR3 DNA reads TGCGCTACAAATGACCTAAACACCGGGGAGCTGTTTTTT.

About this clone itself: The same CDR3 is also encoded by other DNA sequences in this sample. CDR3 loop: CASSVGAGYEQYF. The DNA of the CDR3 is TGTGCCAGCAGCGTTGGAGCCGGGTACGAGCAGTACTTC. The genes are TRBV5-6 and TRBJ2-7; D is ambiguous. The germline V gene has CDR1 SGHDT and CDR2 YYEEEE. This CDR3 has 13 residues. Trimming took off 4 bases at V and 4 bases at J, with 12 bases between the two ends. The entire variable domain, with the rest obtained from reference TRBV5-6 and TRBJ2-7, is as follows: DAGVTQSPTHLIKTRGQQVTLRCSPKSGHDTVSWYQQALGQGPQFIFQYYEEEERQRGNFPDRFSGHQFPNYSSELNVNALLLGDSALYLCASSVGAGYEQYFGPGTRLTVT.

This chain connects TRBV7-2 to TRBJ2-5, with TRBD1 matching over 7 bases. Germline V lookup: CDR1 SGHTA, CDR2 FQGNSA. With V trimmed by 4 bases and J by 5 bases, 10 bases remained unmatched. The CDR3 has 15 residues. CDR3 coding DNA: TGTGCCAGCAGCTCGGACAGGTCGAGTTATGAGACCCAGTACTTC. It encodes CASSSDRSSYETQYF.

Only one count was recorded for this clone. CDR3 in DNA: TGTGCCAGCAGTTCCATCATAGCGGGGCCCACCGGGGAGCTGTTTTTT. As protein: CASSSIIAGPTGELFF. J is TRBJ2-2 and V is TRBV11-2, with 8 positions matching TRBD2. V lost 6 bases and J lost 4; bases outside the gene matches: 10. Germline V gene sequence: CDR1 SGHAT, CDR2 FQNNGV. The CDR3 is 16 residues long.

This chain links TRBV27 with TRBJ2-7, with D possibly being TRBD1 or TRBD2 (6 bases each). Germline loops: CDR1 MNHEY, CDR2 SMNVEV (reference sequence). V was trimmed by 4 bases and J by 0 bases, leaving 16 bases between them. This CDR3 region has 16 residues. DNA of the CDR3: TGTGCCAGCAGTTACTCGACAGGCGGGGTCTCCTACGAGCAGTACTTC. It translates to CASSYSTGGVSYEQYF.

This chain uses TRBV27 with TRBJ2-2; D gene unclear. Trimming took 2 bases from V and 7 from J, leaving 5 bases between them. Germline V lookup: CDR1 MNHEY, CDR2 SMNVEV (reference sequence). This CDR3 is built from 12 residues. The CDR3 sequence is CASSLAYGELFF. The CDR3 DNA reads as TGTGCCAGCAGTTTAGCTTACGGGGAGCTGTTTTTT.

As DNA, the CDR3 is TGTGCCAGCACAACCCTTGAGGGGGGAGGCTCCTACGAGCAGTACTTC. It specifies CASTTLEGGGSYEQYF. The rearrangement links TRBV7-8 to TRBJ2-7; D tentatively reads TRBD1 or TRBD2 (6 bases each). Trimming left V 7 bases short and J 0 bases short, with 19 bases between. CDR1 is SGHVS and CDR2 is FQNEAQ in the germline V gene. The CDR3 is 16 amino acids.

This chain connects TRBV25-1 to TRBJ2-5; D not certain. From germline, CDR1 is MGHDK and CDR2 SYGVNS. The V end was cut by 2 bases, the J end by 4 bases, with 11 bases between. The CDR3 has 14 amino acids. The DNA of the CDR3 is TGTGCCAGCAGTGAAGGTGGATATTTAGAGACCCAGTACTTC. The encoded protein is CASSEGGYLETQYF.

In DNA form, the CDR3 reads TGCGCCAGCAGTGTGGGTCAGGGACCCTACAATGAGCAGTTCTTC. Its translation: CASSVGQGPYNEQFF. The chain combines TRBV10-2 with TRBJ2-1; D possibly uses TRBD1 or TRBD2 (5 bases each). Trimming took 4 bases from V and 2 from J, leaving 12 bases between them. The CDR3 has 15 amino acids. CDR1 is WSHSY and CDR2 is SAAADI in the germline V gene.

J is TRBJ2-3 and V is TRBV29-1; D could derive from TRBD1 or TRBD2 (6 bases each). V was clipped by 8 bases and J by 2 bases, with 17 bases between them. The CDR3 spans 14 residues. In germline, CDR1 is SQVTM, CDR2 ANQGSEA. Written as DNA, the CDR3 is TGCAGCATAGATGGGGGGCCTGACACAGATACGCAGTATTTT. Amino acid sequence: CSIDGGPDTDTQYF.

This clone was seen just once. The chain couples TRBV7-2 to TRBJ2-7; D not resolved. CDR1 is SGHTA, CDR2 FQGNSA, per germline. V was shortened by 2 bases and J by 2 bases, with 13 bases between the two germline ends. The CDR3 totals 15 residues. DNA of the CDR3: TGTGCCAGCAGCTTACAGGTCCCTGAACCCTACGAGCAGTACTTC. Its protein product is CASSLQVPEPYEQYF.

V gene TRBV25-1 combines with J gene TRBJ1-2; no clear D. Germline V gene data show CDR1 as MGHDK and CDR2 as SYGVNS. The CDR3 consists of 14 residues. Trimming pared 1 base from V and 8 bases from J, leaving 14 bases between. CDR3 nucleotide sequence: TGTGCCAGCAGTGAATGGCGGGATGTGGACGGCTACACCTTC. This translates into CASSEWRDVDGYTF.

The chain links TRBV14 to TRBJ2-1; the match to TRBD1 covers 12 bases. After removal of 6 bases from V and 8 bases from J, the junction contained 11 bases not matched to a gene. Germline V CDR1 and CDR2: SGHDN, FVKESK. This CDR3 comprises 16 residues. In nucleotides, the CDR3 is TGTGCCAGCAGAGAGACCGGGACAGGGGGCTGGGATGAGCAGTTCTTC. This encodes CASRETGTGGWDEQFF.

The chain couples TRBV30 to TRBJ2-5; D is possibly TRBD2 (6 bases). The J call may be incorrect, as the DNA end agrees better with TRBJ2-7. Germline lookup yields CDR1 GTSNPN and CDR2 SVGIG (reference sequence). The CDR3 extends over 16 amino acids. The CDR3 coding sequence is TGTGCCTGGAGGTCGGGGTTCGCGGGACTGTTCGACGAGCAGTACTTC. Translating gives CAWRSGFAGLFDEQYF.

CDR3 DNA sequence: TGTGCCAGCTCCCGGGACAGCTACAATGAGCAGTTCTTC. Its translation is CASSRDSYNEQFF. The rearrangement links TRBV27 to TRBJ2-1; 7 bases agree with TRBD1. Germline V CDR1 and CDR2: MNHEY, SMNVEV (reference sequence). Unmatched junction bases numbered 4, after V lost 8 bases and J lost 3 bases. The CDR3 sequence is 13 residues long.

The chain couples TRBV4-3 to TRBJ1-6, with 12 bases lining up with TRBD1. Losses at the gene ends were 0 bases for V and 7 bases for J; bases not matched to a gene: 1. Germline CDR1 is LGHNA and CDR2 is YSLEER. CDR3 size: 16 residues. The CDR3 nucleotides are TGCGCCAGCAGCCAAGAGGGACAGGGGGCGAATTCACCCCTCCACTTT. Its protein is CASSQEGQGANSPLHF.

This chain links TRBV30 with TRBJ2-5; weak D call: TRBD2 (6 bases). CDR3 length equals 15 residues. V lost 2 bases and J lost 5, with 18 bases in between. Germline CDR1 and CDR2: GTSNPN and SVGIG (reference sequence). The CDR3 protein is CAWSPLEGSLETQYF. DNA for the CDR3: TGTGCCTGGAGTCCCCTGGAGGGGAGTTTGGAGACCCAGTACTTC.

The J gene is TRBJ2-5, the V gene TRBV11-2, with D possibly TRBD2 on 6 matching bases. V was cut by 2 bases and J by 0 bases, with 10 bases left in between. Germline V gene lookup returns CDR1 SGHAT and CDR2 FQNNGV. CDR3 length equals 15 residues. CDR3 amino acids: CASSLWGVYQETQYF. The CDR3 nucleotides read TGTGCCAGCAGCTTATGGGGGGTGTACCAAGAGACCCAGTACTTC.

The chain uses TRBV27 and TRBJ1-2; tentatively, D is TRBD1 (6 bases). The CDR3 totals 14 residues. From germline, CDR1 is MNHEY and CDR2 SMNVEV (reference sequence). Trimming pared 6 bases from V and 3 bases from J, leaving 14 bases between. This chain's CDR3 is CASRQPGGYYGYTF. The DNA for the CDR3 is TGTGCCAGCAGGCAGCCCGGGGGCTACTATGGCTACACCTTC.

The chain uses TRBV27 and TRBJ2-1; 8 bases are a match to TRBD2. Germline V gives CDR1 MNHEY, CDR2 SMNVEV (reference sequence). The CDR3 runs to 16 residues. V was pared by 6 bases and J by 0 bases, with 7 bases of the junction left unmatched. CDR3: CASRSSGASSYNEQFF. For the CDR3, the DNA is TGTGCCAGCAGAAGTAGCGGGGCTAGCTCCTACAATGAGCAGTTCTTC.

The chain has TRBV12-5 and TRBJ2-7, with TRBD1 matching 10 bases. Germline-derived CDR1 and CDR2 are LGHNT and FRNRAP. The CDR3 length is 12 residues. V trimming: 6 bases; J trimming: 5 bases; junction bases outside the gene matches: 1. The CDR3 bases are TGTGCTAGTGGGGGGACAGGGGACGAGCAGTACTTC. It codes for CASGGTGDEQYF. Variable domain in full (rest from reference TRBV12-5 and TRBJ2-7): DARVTQTPRHKVTEMGQEVTMRCQPILGHNTVFWYRQTMMQGLELLAYFRNRAPLDDSGMPKDRFSAEMPDATLATLKIQPSEPRDSAVYFCASGGTGDEQYFGPGTRLTVT.

The V gene is TRBV11-2, the J gene TRBJ2-3; D tentatively reads TRBD1 or TRBD2 (5 bases each). Germline lookup yields CDR1 SGHAT and CDR2 FQNNGV. This CDR3 is built from 14 residues. Trimming took off 3 bases at V and 4 bases at J, with 11 bases between the two ends. The CDR3 DNA reads as TGTGCCAGCAGCTTCTGGGACGGGGCAGATACGCAGTATTTT. This gives the protein CASSFWDGADTQYF.

V gene TRBV13 combines with J gene TRBJ2-1; 8 bases match TRBD2. In germline, CDR1 is PRHDT, CDR2 FYEKMQ (reference sequence). Trimming took 5 bases from V and 3 from J; bases not matched to a gene: 12. The CDR3 consists of 17 residues. CDR3: CASSRTIGREDYNEQFF. CDR3 nucleotides: TGTGCCAGCAGCCGCACCATTGGGCGGGAGGACTACAATGAGCAGTTCTTC. Together with reference TRBV13 and TRBJ2-1, the CDR3 gives the full variable domain: AAGVIQSPRHLIKEKRETATLKCYPIPRHDTVYWYQQGPGQDPQFLISFYEKMQSDKGSIPDRFSAQQFSDYHSELNMSSLELGDSALYFCASSRTIGREDYNEQFFGPGTRLTVL.

This chain uses TRBV7-9 with TRBJ1-1; D remains unclear. V was pared by 5 bases and J by 0 bases, with 13 bases between. Germline loops: CDR1 SEHNR, CDR2 FQNEAQ (reference sequence). This CDR3 contains 15 residues. DNA of the CDR3: TGTGCCAGCAGCGGGGAAGAAGGGCTGAACACTGAAGCTTTCTTT. Translated, it gives CASSGEEGLNTEAFF.

This sequence joins TRBV5-1 and TRBJ2-7; 8 bases match TRBD1. The CDR3 has 14 residues. With 1 base clipped from V and 5 bases from J, the junction kept 5 bases outside the gene matches. The germline gives CDR1 SGHRS, CDR2 YFSETQ. In DNA form, the CDR3 reads TGCGCCAGCAGCTTGCGGACAGGGTATGACGAGCAGTACTTC. Protein: CASSLRTGYDEQYF.

The gene calls are TRBV7-6 and TRBJ2-1; D is unclear. The CDR3 extends over 12 amino acids. Germline assignment: CDR1 SGHVS and CDR2 FNYEAQ. Deletions cut 5 bases from V and 1 base from J, with 3 bases between. Written as DNA, the CDR3 is TGTGCCAGCAGCCCGTCCTACAATGAGCAGTTCTTC. It codes for CASSPSYNEQFF. Filled out from reference TRBV7-6 and TRBJ2-1, the complete variable domain reads GAGVSQSPRYKVTKRGQDVALRCDPISGHVSLYWYRQALGQGPEFLTYFNYEAQQDKSGLPNDRFSAERPEGSISTLTIQRTEQRDSAMYRCASSPSYNEQFFGPGTRLTVL.

V usage is TRBV4-1 and J usage is TRBJ1-2; D unresolved. V was cut by 1 base and J by 7 bases, with 13 bases left in between. The CDR3 extends over 14 amino acids. Germline CDR1 and CDR2: MGHRA and YSYEKL. This CDR3 is CASSQGELMVGYTF. CDR3 sequence (DNA): TGCGCCAGCAGCCAAGGGGAACTTATGGTTGGCTACACCTTC.

This clone was seen a single time. The chain recombines TRBV30 with TRBJ1-1; D is undetermined. The CDR3 is 13 amino acids. V was trimmed by 5 bases and J by 5 bases, leaving 15 bases between them. CDR1 is GTSNPN, CDR2 SVGIG, per germline (reference sequence). Written as DNA, the CDR3 is TGTGCCTGGGCGGACGCGGGAAGGACTGAAGCTTTCTTT. As protein: CAWADAGRTEAFF.